Listed below are T cell receptor beta chains from one sample, sequenced in a study of cytomegalovirus exposure and HLA in healthy donors. Generated by immunoSEQ multiplex PCR, the TCRdb table keeps only in-frame clones and is missing some. The sample contains 150,000 to 200,000 clones, roughly 80% of which appear only once. The specimen was PBMCs. All receptors derive from a woman in her forties in good health and CMV-seronegative. CDR3s leave out the opening cysteine and the closing phenylalanine or tryptophan. The order of the fields is V gene, CDR3 length, J gene, CDR3 protein.

TRBV27	12	TRBJ2-5	ASSSPHRGETQY
TRBV9	12	TRBJ1-6	ASSPFTGRSPLH
TRBV6-4	11	TRBJ2-5	ASSRVSQETQY
TRBV4-3	16	TRBJ1-1	ASSQDIQGSRIRVEAF
TRBV6-5	12	TRBJ2-7	ASRRDRGDYEQY
TRBV7-2	11	TRBJ2-3	ASSSGRTDTQY
TRBV28	11	TRBJ1-2	ASSLTGQFGYT
TRBV28	14	TRBJ2-2	ASSRSTQGNTGELF
TRBV27	13	TRBJ2-2	ASSLGTGNTGELF
TRBV27	15	TRBJ2-7	ASSLSRGTGSSYEQY
TRBV5-4	14	TRBJ2-7	ASSLLTSGVSYEQY
TRBV23-1	16	TRBJ1-6	ASSRKSGRAPRNSPLH
TRBV11-3	14	TRBJ2-1	ASSPTSGGTYNEQF
TRBV9	15	TRBJ1-3	ASSPDPTARSGNTIY
TRBV11-2	16	TRBJ2-7	ASSSTRDRGQSSYEQY
TRBV27	10	TRBJ1-4	ASSRGNEKLF
TRBV2	13	TRBJ2-5	ASSERAGAGETQY
TRBV30	11	TRBJ2-3	AWIRGLGDTQY
TRBV4-3	15	TRBJ2-6	ASSQVGAQAGANVLT
TRBV7-9	16	TRBJ2-3	SSSSIRALAGGRDTQY
TRBV6-5	13	TRBJ2-2	ASRRQGAYTGELF
TRBV7-2	13	TRBJ2-1	ASSLQDRPDNEQF
TRBV6-5	13	TRBJ1-3	ASSYNQGSGNTIY
TRBV7-9	13	TRBJ2-1	ASGRFGRVMNEQF
TRBV6-1	13	TRBJ2-5	ASSERTAGRETQY
TRBV7-6	14	TRBJ2-1	ASSLREGQNYNEQF
TRBV4-3	12	TRBJ2-7	ASSQDLGDYEQY
TRBV6-6	12	TRBJ2-1	ASSPGYRDNEQF
TRBV28	13	TRBJ1-6	ASSLNLAAPSPLH
TRBV7-2	16	TRBJ1-2	ASSLLPGQGRNDYGYT
TRBV7-9	12	TRBJ2-3	ASSLPPSTDTQY
TRBV19	13	TRBJ1-6	ASSIGQAYNSPLH
TRBV28	8	TRBJ2-1	ASSGHEQF
TRBV7-9	13	TRBJ2-7	ASSLKGTTAYEQY
TRBV5-1	13	TRBJ1-3	ASSSSGGFGDTIY
TRBV6-5	11	TRBJ1-1	ASSFTGSTEAF
TRBV30	13	TRBJ2-5	AWSPGLAGGTTQY
TRBV2	14	TRBJ1-6	ASRASRQTYNSPLH
TRBV19	13	TRBJ1-5	ASSIGGAGNQPQH
TRBV6-1	12	TRBJ2-3	ASSEAEGTDTQY
TRBV9	14	TRBJ1-2	ASSPSPNTINYGYT
TRBV6-1	16	TRBJ2-7	ASSERPALAGGAYEQY
TRBV21-1	14	TRBJ1-1	ASTLLGSLMNTEAF
TRBV11-3	16	TRBJ2-3	ASSPGDGADVYKDTQY
TRBV6-1	13	TRBJ1-2	ASSEKAGRNYGYT
TRBV5-6	14	TRBJ2-3	ASSLVRRGATDTQY
TRBV9	15	TRBJ2-3	ASSVFGLAGATDTQY
TRBV10-2	11	TRBJ2-2	ASSGTHTGELF
TRBV28	13	TRBJ1-1	ASPPSTGRNTEAF
TRBV4-2	11	TRBJ2-7	ASSHSGSYEQY
TRBV6-6	14	TRBJ2-7	ASSYSPTTGEVEQY
TRBV2	11	TRBJ1-1	ASSVYGDSRAF